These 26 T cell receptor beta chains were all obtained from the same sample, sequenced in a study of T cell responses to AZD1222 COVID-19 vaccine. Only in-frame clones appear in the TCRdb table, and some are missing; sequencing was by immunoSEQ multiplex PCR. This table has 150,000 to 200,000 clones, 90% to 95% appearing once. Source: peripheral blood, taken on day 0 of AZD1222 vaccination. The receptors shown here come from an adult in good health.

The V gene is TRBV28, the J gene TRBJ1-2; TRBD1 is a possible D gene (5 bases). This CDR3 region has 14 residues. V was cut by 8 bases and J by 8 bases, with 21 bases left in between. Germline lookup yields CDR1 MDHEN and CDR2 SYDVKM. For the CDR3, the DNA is TGTGCCAGCTCCAACGGGCAGGGAATAGAGGGCTACACCTTC. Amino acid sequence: CASSNGQGIEGYTF.

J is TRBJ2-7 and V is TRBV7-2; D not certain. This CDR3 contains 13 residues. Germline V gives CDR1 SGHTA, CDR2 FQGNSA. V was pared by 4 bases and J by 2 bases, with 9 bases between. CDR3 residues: CASSSGKPYEQYF. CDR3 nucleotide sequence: TGTGCCAGCAGCTCGGGTAAGCCCTACGAGCAGTACTTC.

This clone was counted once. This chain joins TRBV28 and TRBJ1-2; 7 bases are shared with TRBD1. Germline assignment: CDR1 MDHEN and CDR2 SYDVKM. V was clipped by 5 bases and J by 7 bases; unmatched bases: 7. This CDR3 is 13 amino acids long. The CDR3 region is CASSITGAGGYTF. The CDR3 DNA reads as TGTGCCAGCAGTATAACAGGGGCTGGTGGCTACACCTTC.

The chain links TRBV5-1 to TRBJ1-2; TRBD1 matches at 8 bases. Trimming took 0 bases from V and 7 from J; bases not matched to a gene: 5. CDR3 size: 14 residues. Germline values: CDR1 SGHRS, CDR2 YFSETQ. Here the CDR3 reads CASSLGTGLVGYTF. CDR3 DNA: TGCGCCAGCAGCTTGGGGACAGGGTTGGTTGGCTACACCTTC.

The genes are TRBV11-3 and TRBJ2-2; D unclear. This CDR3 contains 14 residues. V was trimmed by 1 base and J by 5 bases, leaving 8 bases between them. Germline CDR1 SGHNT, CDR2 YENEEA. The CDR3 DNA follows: TGTGCCAGCAGCTTAGCGGGCAGAACCGGGGAGCTGTTTTTT. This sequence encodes CASSLAGRTGELFF.

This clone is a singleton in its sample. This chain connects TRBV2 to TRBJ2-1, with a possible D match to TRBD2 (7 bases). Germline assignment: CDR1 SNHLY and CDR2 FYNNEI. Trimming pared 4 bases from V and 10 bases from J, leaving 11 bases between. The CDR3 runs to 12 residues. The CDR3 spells CASSVGGREQFF. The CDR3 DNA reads TGTGCCAGCAGTGTGGGGGGGCGGGAGCAGTTCTTC.

CDR3 coding DNA: TGTGCAAGTCGCCGACAGGGGGATAATGAAAAACTGTTTTTT. Protein sequence: CASRRQGDNEKLFF. This chain links TRBV12-2 with TRBJ1-4; TRBD1, the table's D call, lacks a check against the DNA. TRBV12-2 is termed a pseudogene. This CDR3 contains 14 residues.

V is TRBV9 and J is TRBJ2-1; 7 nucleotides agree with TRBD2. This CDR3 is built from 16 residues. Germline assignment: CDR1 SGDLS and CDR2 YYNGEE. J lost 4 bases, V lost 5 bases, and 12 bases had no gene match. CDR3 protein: CASSVPASGGYNEQFF. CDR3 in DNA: TGTGCCAGCAGTGTACCTGCTAGCGGTGGGTACAATGAGCAGTTCTTC. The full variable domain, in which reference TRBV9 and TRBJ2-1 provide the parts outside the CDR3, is DSGVTQTPKHLITATGQRVTLRCSPRSGDLSVYWYQQSLDQGLQFLIQYYNGEERAKGNILERFSAQQFPDLHSELNLSSLELGDSALYFCASSVPASGGYNEQFFGPGTRLTVL.

The CDR3 DNA sequence: TGTGCCACCAGCGGATGGGGCCGCGAGCAGTACTTC. This codes for CATSGWGREQYF. V and J are TRBV15 and TRBJ2-7; weak D call: TRBD1 (5 bases). The V end was cut by 5 bases, the J end by 6 bases, with 11 bases between. Germline V gene sequence: CDR1 LNHNV, CDR2 YYDKDF (reference sequence). CDR3 length: 12 amino acids.

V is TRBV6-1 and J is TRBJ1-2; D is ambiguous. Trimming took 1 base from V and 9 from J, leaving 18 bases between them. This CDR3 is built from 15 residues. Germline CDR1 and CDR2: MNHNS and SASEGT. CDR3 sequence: CASSEVVDQGISYTF. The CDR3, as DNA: TGTGCCAGCAGTGAAGTGGTAGACCAAGGGATCAGCTACACCTTC.

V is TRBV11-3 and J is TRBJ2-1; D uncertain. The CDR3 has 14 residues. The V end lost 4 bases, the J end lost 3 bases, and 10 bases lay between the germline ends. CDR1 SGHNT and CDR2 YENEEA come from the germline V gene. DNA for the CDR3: TGTGCCAGCAGCTCCCTGGGGAACTACAATGAGCAGTTCTTC. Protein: CASSSLGNYNEQFF.

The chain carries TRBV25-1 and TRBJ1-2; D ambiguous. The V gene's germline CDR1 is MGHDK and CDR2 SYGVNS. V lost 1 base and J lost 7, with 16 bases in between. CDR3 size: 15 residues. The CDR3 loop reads CASSESSPGSGGYTF. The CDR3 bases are TGTGCCAGCAGTGAATCAAGTCCGGGGTCGGGTGGCTACACCTTC.

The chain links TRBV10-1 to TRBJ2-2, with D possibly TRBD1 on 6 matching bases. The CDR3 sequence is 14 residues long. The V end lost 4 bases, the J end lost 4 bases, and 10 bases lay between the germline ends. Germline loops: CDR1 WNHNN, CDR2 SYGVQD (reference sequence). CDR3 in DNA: TGCGCCAGCAGTGTGCCAGGGGCCACCGGGGAGCTGTTTTTT. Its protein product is CASSVPGATGELFF.

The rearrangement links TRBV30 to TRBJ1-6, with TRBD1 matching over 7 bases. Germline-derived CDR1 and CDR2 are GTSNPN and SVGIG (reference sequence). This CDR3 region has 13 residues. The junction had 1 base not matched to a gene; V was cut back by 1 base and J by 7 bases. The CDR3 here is CAWSAQGNSPLHF. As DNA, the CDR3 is TGTGCCTGGAGTGCACAGGGGAATTCACCCCTCCACTTT.

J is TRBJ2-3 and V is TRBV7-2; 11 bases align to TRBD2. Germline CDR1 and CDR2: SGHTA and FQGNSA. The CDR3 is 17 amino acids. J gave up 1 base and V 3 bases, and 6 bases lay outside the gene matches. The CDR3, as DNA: TGTGCCAGCAGCTTTGTCCTTAGCGGGAGGGGCACAGATACGCAGTATTTT. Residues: CASSFVLSGRGTDTQYF.

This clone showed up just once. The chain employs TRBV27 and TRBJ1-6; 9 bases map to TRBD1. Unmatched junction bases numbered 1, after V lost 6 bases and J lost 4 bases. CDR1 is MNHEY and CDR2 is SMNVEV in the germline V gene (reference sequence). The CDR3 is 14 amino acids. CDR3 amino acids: CASRGTGYNSPLHF. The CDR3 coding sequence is TGTGCCAGCAGGGGGACAGGGTATAATTCACCCCTCCACTTT.

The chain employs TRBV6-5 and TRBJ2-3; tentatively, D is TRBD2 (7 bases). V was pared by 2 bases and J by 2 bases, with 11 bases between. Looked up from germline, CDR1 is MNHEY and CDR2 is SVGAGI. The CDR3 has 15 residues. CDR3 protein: CASSYQGRDTDTQYF. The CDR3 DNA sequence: TGTGCCAGCAGTTACCAGGGGAGGGACACAGATACGCAGTATTTT.

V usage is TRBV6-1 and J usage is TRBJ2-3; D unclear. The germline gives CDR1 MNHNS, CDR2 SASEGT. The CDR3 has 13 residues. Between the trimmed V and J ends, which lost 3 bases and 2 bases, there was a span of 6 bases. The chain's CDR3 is CASSDQTTDTQYF. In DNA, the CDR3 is TGTGCCAGCAGTGACCAGACCACAGATACGCAGTATTTT.

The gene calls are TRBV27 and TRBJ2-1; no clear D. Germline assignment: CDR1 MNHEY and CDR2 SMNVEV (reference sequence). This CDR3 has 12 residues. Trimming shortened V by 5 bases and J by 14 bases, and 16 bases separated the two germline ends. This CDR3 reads CASSRPLGLEFF. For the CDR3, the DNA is TGTGCCAGCAGTCGCCCCTTAGGGTTAGAGTTCTTC.

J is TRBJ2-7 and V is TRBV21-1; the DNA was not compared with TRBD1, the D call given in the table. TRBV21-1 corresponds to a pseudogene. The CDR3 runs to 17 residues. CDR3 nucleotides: TGTGCCAGCAGCAAATGGCAGGGACAGGGAACTTCTTACGAGCAGTACTTC. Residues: CASSKWQGQGTSYEQYF.

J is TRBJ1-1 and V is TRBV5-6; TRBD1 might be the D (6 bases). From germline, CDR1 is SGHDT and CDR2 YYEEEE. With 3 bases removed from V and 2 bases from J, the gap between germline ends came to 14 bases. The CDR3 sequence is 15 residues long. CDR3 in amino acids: CASSYNPQGNTEAFF. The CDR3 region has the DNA TGTGCCAGCAGCTACAACCCACAGGGAAACACTGAAGCTTTCTTT.

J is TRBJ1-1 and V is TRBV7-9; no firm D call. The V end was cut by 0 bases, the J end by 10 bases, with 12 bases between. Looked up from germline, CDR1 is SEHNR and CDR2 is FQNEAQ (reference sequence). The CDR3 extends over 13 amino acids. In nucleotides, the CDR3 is TGTGCCAGCAGCTTAGCCCTCGAGGGTGGAGCTTTCTTT. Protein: CASSLALEGGAFF. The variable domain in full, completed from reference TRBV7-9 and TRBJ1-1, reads DTGVSQNPRHKITKRGQNVTFRCDPISEHNRLYWYRQTLGQGPEFLTYFQNEAQLEKSRLLSDRFSAERPKGSFSTLEIQRTEQGDSAMYLCASSLALEGGAFFGQGTRLTVV.

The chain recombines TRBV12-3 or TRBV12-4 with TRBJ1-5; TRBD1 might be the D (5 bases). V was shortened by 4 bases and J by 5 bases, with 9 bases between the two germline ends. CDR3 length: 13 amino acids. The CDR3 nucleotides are TGTGCCAGCAGTTCTCGACAGTATCAGCCCCAGCATTTT. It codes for CASSSRQYQPQHF.

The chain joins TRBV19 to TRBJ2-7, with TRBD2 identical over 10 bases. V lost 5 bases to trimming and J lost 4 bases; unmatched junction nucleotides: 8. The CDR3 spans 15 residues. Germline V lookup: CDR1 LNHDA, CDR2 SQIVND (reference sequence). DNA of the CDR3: TGTGCCAGTAGTGATTTGCTAGCGGGAGTTTACGAGCAGTACTTC. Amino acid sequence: CASSDLLAGVYEQYF.

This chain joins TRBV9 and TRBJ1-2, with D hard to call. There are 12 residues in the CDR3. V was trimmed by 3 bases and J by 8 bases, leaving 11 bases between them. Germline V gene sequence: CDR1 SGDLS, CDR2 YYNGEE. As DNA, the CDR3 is TGTGCCAGCAGCGGAAGATTAGAAGGCTACACCTTC. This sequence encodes CASSGRLEGYTF. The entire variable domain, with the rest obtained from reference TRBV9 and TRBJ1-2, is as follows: DSGVTQTPKHLITATGQRVTLRCSPRSGDLSVYWYQQSLDQGLQFLIQYYNGEERAKGNILERFSAQQFPDLHSELNLSSLELGDSALYFCASSGRLEGYTFGSGTRLTVV.

CDR3: CASGTGGGYTF. The CDR3 DNA reads TGTGCCAGCGGCACAGGGGGTGGCTACACCTTC. This sequence joins TRBV27 and TRBJ1-2; 8 positions agree with TRBD1. The germline CDR1 and CDR2 sequences are MNHEY and SMNVEV (reference sequence). V trimming: 8 bases; J trimming: 7 bases; junction bases outside the gene matches: 3. The CDR3 spans 11 residues.